The clone carrying this TCR beta chain has just a few counts. Its antigen is not identified. TCRdb reanalysed the 5' RACE reads using MiXCR and keeps one entry per CDR3 protein. Found here are a few hundred thousand distinct CDR3 sequences, under 25% of them singletons; the top ten hold about 16%. These data are taken from a study of CD8 T cells in ankylosing spondylitis. General study findings and limits: A motif of seven or eight highly homologous TCR beta variants was seen as apparently characteristic of ankylosing spondylitis blood. Clones linked to the disease showed a CD8+ phenotype. They occurred at relatively low frequencies in peripheral blood.

Trimming took 4 bases from V and 2 from J; bases not matched to a gene: 10. The germline V gene encodes CDR1 LGHNA and CDR2 YSLEER. The CDR3 is 17 residues long. V gene TRBV4-3 combines with J gene TRBJ2-3; 9 bases fit TRBD2. The TCR originated in a male donor with ankylosing spondylitis. The sequencing input was blood, either unsorted or a sorted T cell fraction (not recorded which). The chain's CDR3 is CASSLRASGEVTDTQYF. DNA for the CDR3: TGCGCCAGCAGCCTTCGGGCTAGCGGGGAGGTCACAGATACGCAGTATTTT.